Following are 9 T cell receptor beta chains from one sample sequenced in a study of T cells after posttransplantation cyclophosphamide. This table comes from immunoSEQ multiplex PCR, and its TCRdb copy is limited to in-frame clones, with some not included. The sample presents 20,000 to 25,000 clones, none singletons. Source material: PBMCs. The origin of the receptors is a woman aged 50 to 60 in good health, CMV-negative, and a related stem cell transplant donor.

This clone was detected many times. V gene TRBV4-1 combines with J gene TRBJ2-2, with D perhaps TRBD2 (6 bases). V was clipped by 1 base and J by 4 bases, with 10 bases between them. Germline lookup yields CDR1 MGHRA and CDR2 YSYEKL. The CDR3 runs 15 residues. DNA for the CDR3: TGCGCCAGCAGCCAAGTGGGGAGGCTCACCGGGGAGCTGTTTTTT. This codes for CASSQVGRLTGELFF.

This clone was found many times. The chain is built from TRBV30 and TRBJ1-2; the match to TRBD1 covers 9 bases. With V trimmed by 1 base and J by 8 bases, 8 bases remained unmatched. The germline V gene encodes CDR1 GTSNPN and CDR2 SVGIG (reference sequence). The CDR3 spans 14 residues. Here the CDR3 reads CAWSETGGGDGYTF. CDR3 DNA sequence: TGTGCCTGGAGTGAAACAGGGGGCGGTGACGGCTACACCTTC.

Ten or more counts support this clone. The gene calls are TRBV9 and TRBJ2-2; 7 nucleotides line up with TRBD1. The CDR3 consists of 16 residues. J lost 1 base, V lost 4 bases, and 7 bases had no gene match. Germline CDR1 SGDLS, CDR2 YYNGEE. CDR3 DNA sequence: TGTGCCAGCAGCCCCAAGACAGGGATGAACACCGGGGAGCTGTTTTTT. This sequence encodes CASSPKTGMNTGELFF.

This clone has at least ten counts. V gene TRBV5-1 combines with J gene TRBJ2-7; 10 bases agree with TRBD2. The CDR3 is 14 residues long. V was pared by 5 bases and J by 6 bases, with 8 bases of the junction left unmatched. The germline V gene encodes CDR1 SGHRS and CDR2 YFSETQ. The CDR3 nucleotides are TGCGCCAGCAGTATGAGCGGGAGGGTTGCCGAGCAGTACTTC. Its protein product is CASSMSGRVAEQYF.

This clone showed up many times. V and J are TRBV29-1 and TRBJ1-5, with 9 nucleotides matching TRBD1. The CDR3 has 14 residues. V dropped 6 bases and J dropped 9; count of bases not matched to a gene: 12. Germline assignment: CDR1 SQVTM and CDR2 ANQGSEA. CDR3: CSVGDRASIGPQHF. CDR3 nucleotides: TGCAGCGTCGGGGACAGGGCATCAATTGGGCCCCAGCATTTT.

This clone was seen at least ten times. The CDR3 DNA follows: TGTGCCAGCGGTCACTCAACTTCACCCCTCCACTTT. Translation gives CASGHSTSPLHF. The chain links TRBV7-2 to TRBJ1-6; D gene uncertain. Per the germline V gene, CDR1 is SGHTA and CDR2 is FQGNSA. There are 12 residues in the CDR3. V was shortened by 8 bases and J by 9 bases, with 11 bases between the two germline ends.

This clone was recorded many times. The chain combines TRBV19 with TRBJ1-1; D is possibly TRBD1 (6 bases). Germline-derived CDR1 and CDR2 are LNHDA and SQIVND (reference sequence). This CDR3 is built from 14 residues. V dropped 8 bases and J dropped 1 base, with 14 bases sitting between them. The CDR3, as DNA: TGTGCCAGTCGCCGGGACACCGCGAACACTGAAGCTTTCTTT. Translating gives CASRRDTANTEAFF.

This clone came up many times. This sequence joins TRBV7-3 and TRBJ2-1; 7 bases are a match to TRBD1. Unmatched junction bases numbered 2, after V lost 5 bases and J lost 1 base. Germline V CDR1 and CDR2: SGHTA, FQGTGA. The CDR3 consists of 14 residues. In nucleotides, the CDR3 is TGTGCCAGCAGCCCGACAGGGTCCTACAATGAGCAGTTCTTC. It specifies CASSPTGSYNEQFF. Looking up the rest from reference TRBV7-3 and TRBJ2-1 gives the full variable domain: GAGVSQTPSNKVTEKGKYVELRCDPISGHTALYWYRQSLGQGPEFLIYFQGTGAADDSGLPNDRFFAVRPEGSVSTLKIQRTERGDSAVYLCASSPTGSYNEQFFGPGTRLTVL.

This clone was seen at least ten times. This chain uses TRBV7-2 with TRBJ2-7, with D perhaps TRBD2 (6 bases). CDR1 SGHTA and CDR2 FQGNSA come from the germline V gene. There are 14 residues in the CDR3. V lost 3 bases and J lost 1, with 10 bases in between. The CDR3 DNA sequence: TGTGCCAGCAGCTTTGCCAGCGGGTCCTACGAGCAGTACTTC. This sequence encodes CASSFASGSYEQYF.